This is a list of T cell receptor beta chains from one sample in a study of blood T cell repertoires in COVID-19. Clones were read by immunoSEQ multiplex PCR, and TCRdb kept only the in-frame ones, dropping some. In the table there are a few hundred thousand clones, 75% to 90% of which are singletons. Sequenced material: peripheral blood. These receptors were taken from a woman in her 70s with COVID-19, enrolled during active disease. Both conserved end residues are part of each CDR3. Fields, in order: clone size, J gene, D gene, V gene, CDR3 protein, CDR3 DNA. The D gene is left open where the match is weak. Clone sizes are given selectively: once, few, many, or a class where the clone is expanded.

. TRBJ2-4 TRBD2 TRBV2 CASTSGERDIQYF TGTGCCAGTACTAGCGGGGAGAGGGACATTCAGTACTTC
once TRBJ2-5 TRBD1 TRBV11-2 CASSPRGPGETQYF TGTGCCAGCAGCCCCAGGGGGCCGGGAGAGACCCAGTACTTC
once TRBJ1-2 TRBD1 TRBV30 CAWETGGNYGYTF TGTGCCTGGGAAACAGGGGGCAACTATGGCTACACCTTC
. TRBJ2-5 . TRBV5-1 CASKSQGGETQYF TGCGCCAGCAAATCACAGGGGGGGGAGACCCAGTACTTC
. TRBJ1-5 . TRBV18 CASSPERAGQPQHF TGTGCCAGCTCACCGGAGAGGGCGGGGCAGCCCCAGCATTTT
. TRBJ1-2 TRBD1 TRBV6-4 CASSVEGQGQGGYTF TGTGCCAGCAGTGTCGAAGGACAGGGTCAGGGGGGCTACACCTTC
few TRBJ1-1 . TRBV5-1 CASSLRGAGTEAFF TGCGCCAGCAGTCTCCGGGGGGCGGGCACTGAAGCTTTCTTT
. TRBJ2-7 TRBD1 TRBV4-3 CASSQDVGRQGLSYEQYF TGCGCCAGCAGCCAAGATGTGGGTCGACAGGGCCTCTCCTACGAGCAGTACTTC
. TRBJ2-7 . TRBV30 CAWSVPLSRGSYEQYF TGTGCCTGGAGTGTACCCCTCTCGCGGGGATCCTACGAGCAGTACTTC
once TRBJ1-1 . TRBV28 CASRGGANTEAFF TGTGCCAGCAGGGGAGGGGCGAACACTGAAGCTTTCTTT
. TRBJ1-2 . TRBV6-5 CASSYSVQISNYGYTF TGTGCCAGCAGTTACTCGGTACAGATTTCTAACTATGGCTACACCTTC
. TRBJ2-7 TRBD1 TRBV5-1 CASSPRTGEYEQYF TGCGCCAGCAGCCCTAGGACAGGGGAGTACGAGCAGTACTTC
once TRBJ2-2 . TRBV4-1 CASSQRGTPNTGELFF TGCGCCAGCAGCCAACGCGGGACTCCTAACACCGGGGAGCTGTTTTTT
few TRBJ2-1 TRBD2 TRBV5-6 CASSLTSGVYNEQFF TGTGCCAGCAGCTTAACTAGCGGGGTCTACAATGAGCAGTTCTTC
. TRBJ1-3 . TRBV5-1 CASSAQGSGNTIYF TGCGCCAGCAGCGCACAGGGTTCTGGAAACACCATATATTTT
. TRBJ2-7 . TRBV28 CASESTRVNEQYF TGTGCCAGCGAATCCACCAGGGTAAACGAGCAGTACTTC